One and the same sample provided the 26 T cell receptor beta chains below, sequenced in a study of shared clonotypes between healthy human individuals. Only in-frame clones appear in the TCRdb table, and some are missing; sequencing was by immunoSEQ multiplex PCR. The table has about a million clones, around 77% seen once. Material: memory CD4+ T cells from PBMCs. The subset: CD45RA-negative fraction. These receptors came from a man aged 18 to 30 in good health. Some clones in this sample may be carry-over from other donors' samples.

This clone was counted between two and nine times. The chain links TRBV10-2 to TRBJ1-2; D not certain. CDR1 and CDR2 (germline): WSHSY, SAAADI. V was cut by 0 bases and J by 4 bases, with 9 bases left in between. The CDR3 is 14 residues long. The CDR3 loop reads CASSESKWSYGYTF. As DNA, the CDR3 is TGCGCCAGCAGTGAGTCGAAATGGAGCTATGGCTACACCTTC.

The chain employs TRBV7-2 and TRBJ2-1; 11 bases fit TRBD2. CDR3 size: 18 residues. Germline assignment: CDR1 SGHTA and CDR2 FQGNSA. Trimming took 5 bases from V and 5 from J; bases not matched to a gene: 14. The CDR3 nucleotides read TGTGCCAGCAGCCCAATAGCGGGAGGGCCGACCTATAACAATGAGCAGTTCTTC. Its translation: CASSPIAGGPTYNNEQFF. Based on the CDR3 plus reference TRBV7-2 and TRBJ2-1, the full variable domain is GAGVSQSPSNKVTEKGKDVELRCDPISGHTALYWYRQSLGQGLEFLIYFQGNSAPDKSGLPSDRFSAERTGGSVSTLTIQRTQQEDSAVYLCASSPIAGGPTYNNEQFFGPGTRLTVL.

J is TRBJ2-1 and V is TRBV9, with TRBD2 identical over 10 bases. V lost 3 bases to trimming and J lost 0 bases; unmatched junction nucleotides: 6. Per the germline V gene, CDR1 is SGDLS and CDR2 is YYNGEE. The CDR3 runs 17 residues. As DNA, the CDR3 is TGTGCCAGCAGCGGGACTAGCGGACAGAGCTCCTACAATGAGCAGTTCTTC. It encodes CASSGTSGQSSYNEQFF.

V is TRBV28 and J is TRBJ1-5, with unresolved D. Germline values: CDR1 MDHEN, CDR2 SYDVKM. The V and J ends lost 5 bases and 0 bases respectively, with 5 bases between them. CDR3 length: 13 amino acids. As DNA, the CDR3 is TGTGCCAGCAGTACCCCTAGCAATCAGCCCCAGCATTTT. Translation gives CASSTPSNQPQHF.

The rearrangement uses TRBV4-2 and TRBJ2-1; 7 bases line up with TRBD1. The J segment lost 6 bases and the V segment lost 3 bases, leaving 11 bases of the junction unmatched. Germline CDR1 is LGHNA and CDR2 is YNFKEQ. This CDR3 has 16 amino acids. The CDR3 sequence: CASSQLYRGELNEQFF. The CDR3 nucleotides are TGTGCCAGCAGCCAGTTATACAGGGGCGAACTCAATGAGCAGTTCTTC.

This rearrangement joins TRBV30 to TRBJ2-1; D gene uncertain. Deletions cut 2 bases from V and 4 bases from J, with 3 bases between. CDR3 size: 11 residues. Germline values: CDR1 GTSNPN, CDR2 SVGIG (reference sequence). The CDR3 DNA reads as TGTGCCTGGAGTCAGTACAATGAGCAGTTCTTC. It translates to CAWSQYNEQFF.

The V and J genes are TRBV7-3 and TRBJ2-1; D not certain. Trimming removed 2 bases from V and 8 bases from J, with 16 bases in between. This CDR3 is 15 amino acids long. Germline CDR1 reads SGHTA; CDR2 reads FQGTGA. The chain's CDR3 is CASSLGVSTRDEQFF. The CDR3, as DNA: TGTGCCAGCAGCTTAGGGGTTTCCACCCGGGATGAGCAGTTCTTC.

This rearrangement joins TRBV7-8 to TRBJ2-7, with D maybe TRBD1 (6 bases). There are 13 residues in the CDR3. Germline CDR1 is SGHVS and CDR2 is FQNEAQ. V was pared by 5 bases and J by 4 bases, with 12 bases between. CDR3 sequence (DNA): TGTGCCAGCAGCAAAGAACAGGGATACGAGCAGTACTTC. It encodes CASSKEQGYEQYF.

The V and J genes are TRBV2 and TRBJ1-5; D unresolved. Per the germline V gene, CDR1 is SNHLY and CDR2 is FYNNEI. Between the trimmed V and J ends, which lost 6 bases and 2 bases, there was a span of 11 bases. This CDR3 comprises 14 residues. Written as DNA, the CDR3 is TGTGCCAGCAGCGCCGGACGGGGCAATCAGCCCCAGCATTTT. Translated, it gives CASSAGRGNQPQHF.

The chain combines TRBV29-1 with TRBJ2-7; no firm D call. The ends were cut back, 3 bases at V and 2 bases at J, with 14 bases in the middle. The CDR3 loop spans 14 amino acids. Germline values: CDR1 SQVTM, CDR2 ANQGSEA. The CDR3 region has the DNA TGCAGCGTTGAGGAAGCGACGGTGCCCTACGAGCAGTACTTC. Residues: CSVEEATVPYEQYF.

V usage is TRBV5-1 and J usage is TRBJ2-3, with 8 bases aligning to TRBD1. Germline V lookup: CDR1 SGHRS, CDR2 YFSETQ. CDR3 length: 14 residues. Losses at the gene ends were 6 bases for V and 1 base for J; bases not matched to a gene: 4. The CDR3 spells CASTSTGGTDTQYF. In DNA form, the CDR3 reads TGCGCCAGCACATCGACAGGGGGCACAGATACGCAGTATTTT.

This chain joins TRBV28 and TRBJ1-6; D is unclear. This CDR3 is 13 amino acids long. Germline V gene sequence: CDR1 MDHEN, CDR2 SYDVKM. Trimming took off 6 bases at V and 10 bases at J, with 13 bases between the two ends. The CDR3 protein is CASSGPSRSPLHF. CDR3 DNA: TGTGCCAGCAGCGGACCTTCTAGATCACCCCTCCACTTT. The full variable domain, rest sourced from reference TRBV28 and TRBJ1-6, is DVKVTQSSRYLVKRTGEKVFLECVQDMDHENMFWYRQDPGLGLRLIYFSYDVKMKEKGDIPEGYSVSREKKERFSLILESASTNQTSMYLCASSGPSRSPLHFGNGTRLTVT.

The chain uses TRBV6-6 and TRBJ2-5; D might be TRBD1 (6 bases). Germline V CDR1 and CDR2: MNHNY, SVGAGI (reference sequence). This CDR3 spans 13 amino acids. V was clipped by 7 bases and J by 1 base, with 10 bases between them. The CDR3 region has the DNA TGTGCCAGCACCCAAGGGGGCCAAGAGACCCAGTACTTC. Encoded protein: CASTQGGQETQYF.

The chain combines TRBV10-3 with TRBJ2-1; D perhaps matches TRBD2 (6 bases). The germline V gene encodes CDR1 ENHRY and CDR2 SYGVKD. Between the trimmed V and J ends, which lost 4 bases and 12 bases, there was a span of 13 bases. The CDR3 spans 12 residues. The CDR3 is CAISGTGTWQFF. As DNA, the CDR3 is TGTGCCATCAGTGGCACCGGGACTTGGCAGTTCTTC.

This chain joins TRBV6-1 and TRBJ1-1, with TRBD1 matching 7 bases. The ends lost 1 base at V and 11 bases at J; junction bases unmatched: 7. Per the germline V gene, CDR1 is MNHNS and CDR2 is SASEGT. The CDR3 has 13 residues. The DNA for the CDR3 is TGTGCCAGCAGTGAAGAGGGGGCCTTCAGGGCTTTCTTT. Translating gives CASSEEGAFRAFF.

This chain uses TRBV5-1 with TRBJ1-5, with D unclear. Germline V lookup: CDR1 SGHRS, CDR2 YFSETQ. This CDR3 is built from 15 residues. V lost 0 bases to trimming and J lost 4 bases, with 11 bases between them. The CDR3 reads CASSLVGGDNQPQHF. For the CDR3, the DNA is TGCGCCAGCAGCTTGGTCGGCGGGGATAATCAGCCCCAGCATTTT.

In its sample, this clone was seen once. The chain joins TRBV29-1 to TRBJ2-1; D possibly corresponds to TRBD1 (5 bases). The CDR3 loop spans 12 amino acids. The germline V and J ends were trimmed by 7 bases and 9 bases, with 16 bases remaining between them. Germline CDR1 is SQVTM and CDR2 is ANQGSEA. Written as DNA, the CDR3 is TGCAGCGCCGAAGGGGTGGGAAGTGAGCAGTTCTTC. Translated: CSAEGVGSEQFF.

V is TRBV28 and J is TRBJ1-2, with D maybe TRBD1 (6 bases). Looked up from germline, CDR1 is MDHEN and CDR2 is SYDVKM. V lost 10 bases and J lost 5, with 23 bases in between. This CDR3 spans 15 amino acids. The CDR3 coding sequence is TGTGCCATCCCATTACCAGGGGCTACGGGGTATGGCTACACCTTC. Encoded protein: CAIPLPGATGYGYTF.

The CDR3 loop is CASTANYGYTF. CDR3 bases: TGTGCCAGCACAGCTAACTATGGCTACACCTTC. The gene calls are TRBV28 and TRBJ1-2; D ambiguous. Trimming pared 7 bases from V and 0 bases from J, leaving 3 bases between. This CDR3 region has 11 residues. Germline V lookup: CDR1 MDHEN, CDR2 SYDVKM.

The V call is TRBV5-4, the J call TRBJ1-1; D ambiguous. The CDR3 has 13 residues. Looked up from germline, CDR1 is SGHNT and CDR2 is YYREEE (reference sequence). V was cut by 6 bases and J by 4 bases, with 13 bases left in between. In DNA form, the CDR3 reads TGTGCCAGCACCTCGAATTGGGGCACTGAAGCTTTCTTT. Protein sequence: CASTSNWGTEAFF. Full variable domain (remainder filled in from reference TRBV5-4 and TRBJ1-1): ETGVTQSPTHLIKTRGQQVTLRCSSQSGHNTVSWYQQALGQGPQFIFQYYREEENGRGNFPPRFSGLQFPNYSSELNVNALELDDSALYLCASTSNWGTEAFFGQGTRLTVV.

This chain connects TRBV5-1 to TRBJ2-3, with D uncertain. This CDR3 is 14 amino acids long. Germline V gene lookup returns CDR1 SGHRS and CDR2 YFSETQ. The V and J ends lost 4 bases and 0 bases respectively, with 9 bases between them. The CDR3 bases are TGCGCCAGCAGCATCGGACCTAGCACAGATACGCAGTATTTT. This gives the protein CASSIGPSTDTQYF.

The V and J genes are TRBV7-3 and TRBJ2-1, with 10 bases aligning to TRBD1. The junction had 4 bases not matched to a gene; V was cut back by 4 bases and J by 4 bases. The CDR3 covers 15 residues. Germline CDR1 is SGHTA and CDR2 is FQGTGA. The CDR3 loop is CASSYDRGQYNEQFF. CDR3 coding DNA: TGTGCCAGCAGCTACGACAGGGGGCAGTACAATGAGCAGTTCTTC.

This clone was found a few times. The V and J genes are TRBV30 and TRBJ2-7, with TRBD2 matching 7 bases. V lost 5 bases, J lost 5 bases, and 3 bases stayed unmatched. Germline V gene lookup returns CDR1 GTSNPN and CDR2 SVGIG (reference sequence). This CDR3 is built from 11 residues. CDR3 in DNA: TGTGCCTGGGGGGGAGGGAACGAGCAGTACTTC. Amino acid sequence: CAWGGGNEQYF.

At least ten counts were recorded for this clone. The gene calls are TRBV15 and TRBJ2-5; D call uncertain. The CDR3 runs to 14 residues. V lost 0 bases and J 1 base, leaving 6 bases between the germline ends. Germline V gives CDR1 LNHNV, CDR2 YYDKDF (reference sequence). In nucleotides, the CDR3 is TGTGCCACCAGCAGAGAATGGGGCCAAGAGACCCAGTACTTC. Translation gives CATSREWGQETQYF.

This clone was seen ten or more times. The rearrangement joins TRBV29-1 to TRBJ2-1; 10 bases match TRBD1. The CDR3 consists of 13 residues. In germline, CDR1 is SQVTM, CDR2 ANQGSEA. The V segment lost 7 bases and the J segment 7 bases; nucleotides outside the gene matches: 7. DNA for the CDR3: TGCAGCGAAACCGGGACAGGGGAAAATGAGCAGTTCTTC. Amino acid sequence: CSETGTGENEQFF.

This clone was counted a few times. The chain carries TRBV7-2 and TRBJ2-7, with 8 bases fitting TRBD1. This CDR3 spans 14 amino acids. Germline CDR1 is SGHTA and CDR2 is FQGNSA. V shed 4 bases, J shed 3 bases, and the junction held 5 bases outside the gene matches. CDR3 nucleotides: TGTGCCAGCAGCTCAGGGACAGGTAACTACGAGCAGTACTTC. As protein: CASSSGTGNYEQYF. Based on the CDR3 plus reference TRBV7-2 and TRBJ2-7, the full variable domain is GAGVSQSPSNKVTEKGKDVELRCDPISGHTALYWYRQSLGQGLEFLIYFQGNSAPDKSGLPSDRFSAERTGGSVSTLTIQRTQQEDSAVYLCASSSGTGNYEQYFGPGTRLTVT.